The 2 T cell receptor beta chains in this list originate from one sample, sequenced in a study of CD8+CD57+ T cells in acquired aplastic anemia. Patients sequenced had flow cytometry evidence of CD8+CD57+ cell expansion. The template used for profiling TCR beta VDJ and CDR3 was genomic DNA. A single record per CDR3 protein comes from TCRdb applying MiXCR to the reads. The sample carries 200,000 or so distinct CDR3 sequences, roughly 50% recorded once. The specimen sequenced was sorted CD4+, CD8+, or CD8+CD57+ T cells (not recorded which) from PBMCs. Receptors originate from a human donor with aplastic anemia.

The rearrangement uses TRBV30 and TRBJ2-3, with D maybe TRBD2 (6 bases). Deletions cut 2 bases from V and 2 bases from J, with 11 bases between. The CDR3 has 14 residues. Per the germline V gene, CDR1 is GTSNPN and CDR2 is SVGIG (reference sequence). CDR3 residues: CAWSTAGTTDTQYF. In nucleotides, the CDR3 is TGTGCCTGGAGTACGGCGGGAACCACAGATACGCAGTATTTT.

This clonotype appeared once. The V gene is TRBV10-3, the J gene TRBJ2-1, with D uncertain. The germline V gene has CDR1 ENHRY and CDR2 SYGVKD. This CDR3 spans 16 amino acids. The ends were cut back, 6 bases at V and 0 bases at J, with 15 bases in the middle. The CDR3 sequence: CAISQVGRSSYNEQFF. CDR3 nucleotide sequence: TGTGCCATCAGCCAAGTCGGCCGGAGCTCCTACAATGAGCAGTTCTTC.